This TCR beta chain came from a study of response to subunit inactivated influenza vaccine. TCRdb passed the RT-PCR reads through MiXCR, listing each CDR3 protein once. The table lists fewer than 200,000 distinct CDR3 sequences, 9.2% of them singletons, with approximately 11% in the top ten. V was clipped by 3 bases and J by 5 bases; unmatched bases: 11. Germline values: CDR1 KGHDR, CDR2 SFDVKD. The CDR3 is made up of 16 amino acids. Turning to this clonotype: The antigen is undetermined.

General study findings and limits: The authors offered the suggestion that each seasonal influenza vaccination recruits few new T cells.

The chain joins TRBV24-1 to TRBJ2-5; TRBD1 matches 7 bases. The receptor was derived from a man aged 50 to 60 who received an inactivated influenza vaccine. The source material was non-naive T cells sorted from PBMCs, sampled on the day of vaccination. The CDR3 loop reads CATSDRGTEKGETQYF. Written as DNA, the CDR3 is TGTGCCACCAGTGATAGGGGGACAGAAAAAGGGGAGACCCAGTACTTC.